This passage covers 8 T cell receptor beta chains from one sample sequenced in a study of blood T cell repertoires in COVID-19. The protocol was immunoSEQ multiplex PCR, while the TCRdb copy is restricted to in-frame clones and leaves out a portion. The data hold some 200,000 clones, with roughly nine tenths observed a single time. Sequenced input: peripheral blood. Receptor source: a man aged 70-80 years with acute or convalescent COVID-19.

V and J are TRBV3-1 (or the pseudogene TRBV3-2) and TRBJ1-1, with D perhaps TRBD1 (5 bases). V was cut by 3 bases and J by 0 bases, with 8 bases left in between. Germline lookup yields CDR1 LGHDT and CDR2 YNNKEL (reference sequence). This CDR3 comprises 14 residues. This chain's CDR3 is CASSHVQVNTEAFF. The CDR3 DNA reads TGTGCCAGCAGCCACGTACAGGTGAACACTGAAGCTTTCTTT.

The chain employs TRBV3-1 (or the pseudogene TRBV3-2) and TRBJ1-5; the D is unclear. Germline CDR1 and CDR2: LGHDT and YNNKEL (reference sequence). The CDR3 contains 14 residues. V lost 4 bases, J lost 1 base, and 8 bases lay in between. In DNA, the CDR3 is TGTGCCAGCAGCCCCGCGGGGAGCAATCAGCCCCAGCATTTT. Translating gives CASSPAGSNQPQHF.

This clone was seen more than once but under ten times. This chain's CDR3 is CASRVGPFGTQYF. In nucleotides, the CDR3 is TGTGCCAGCAGGGTGGGGCCTTTTGGTACGCAGTATTTT. This rearrangement joins TRBV2 to TRBJ2-3, with a tentative D call TRBD1 (5 bases). Germline V gene sequence: CDR1 SNHLY, CDR2 FYNNEI. The CDR3 sequence is 13 residues long. The V end lost 6 bases, the J end lost 8 bases, and 15 bases lay between the germline ends.

The chain joins TRBV10-1 to TRBJ1-5; TRBD1 agrees at 10 bases. Germline assignment: CDR1 WNHNN and CDR2 SYGVQD (reference sequence). This CDR3 has 14 amino acids. The junction had 2 bases not matched to a gene; V was cut back by 3 bases and J by 6 bases. The CDR3 reads CASSEGTGVQPQHF. CDR3 DNA: TGCGCCAGCAGTGAAGGGACAGGGGTTCAGCCCCAGCATTTT.

The chain is built from TRBV7-9 and TRBJ1-1, with D perhaps matching TRBD1 (5 bases). The CDR3 consists of 14 residues. V shed 3 bases and J shed 1 base, with 9 bases lying between them. Germline V CDR1 and CDR2: SEHNR, FQNEAQ (reference sequence). In DNA, the CDR3 is TGTGCCAGCAGCTTGGCCGGGGGGAACACTGAAGCTTTCTTT. Encoded protein: CASSLAGGNTEAFF.

J is TRBJ1-1 and V is TRBV27, with D maybe TRBD1 (5 bases). This CDR3 contains 15 residues. V lost 6 bases and J lost 3, with 17 bases in between. Germline loops: CDR1 MNHEY, CDR2 SMNVEV (reference sequence). The CDR3 protein is CASRPQGIGHTEAFF. The CDR3 nucleotides read TGTGCCAGCAGACCTCAGGGAATCGGACACACTGAAGCTTTCTTT.

The V call is TRBV27, the J call TRBJ1-2; no clear D. Trimming stripped 2 bases from V and 2 bases from J, with 9 bases between. CDR1 MNHEY and CDR2 SMNVEV come from the germline V gene (reference sequence). The CDR3 has 14 amino acids. The CDR3: CASSLLRSNYGYTF. In DNA form, the CDR3 reads TGTGCCAGCAGTTTACTCAGGTCAAACTATGGCTACACCTTC.

This clone was picked up one time. The genes are TRBV6-1 and TRBJ1-5; D gene uncertain. Germline lookup yields CDR1 MNHNS and CDR2 SASEGT. V lost 1 base and J 5 bases, leaving 9 bases between the germline ends. The CDR3 length is 14 residues. CDR3: CASSEDWLDQPQHF. CDR3 nucleotides: TGTGCCAGCAGTGAAGATTGGTTAGATCAGCCCCAGCATTTT.